This TCR beta chain was recorded in a study of cytomegalovirus exposure and HLA in healthy donors. PCR employed 60 Vbeta and 13 Jbeta primers. This table comes from immunoSEQ multiplex PCR, and its TCRdb copy is limited to in-frame clones, with some not included. The sample has 180,000 or so clones; the top ten hold about 0.8%. Study results and caveats: In a later analysis, a missense DCLRE1C variant was linked to TCR beta V- and J-gene trimming. Data from an earlier analysis indicated that most TCR beta V segments were productive either about 90% or about 30% of the time. Later work showed greater clonal expansion in HLA-associated TCR beta chains than in equally common others. Serostatus for CMV was the only available immune exposure information.

Concerning this clone itself: Its antigen is as yet unknown.

Deletions cut 4 bases from V and 2 bases from J, with 12 bases between. The CDR3 is 15 amino acids. CDR1 SGHNT and CDR2 YYREEE come from the germline V gene (reference sequence). The sequence derives from a woman younger than 30 in good health and CMV-seropositive. The J gene is TRBJ2-2, the V gene TRBV5-4; D not certain. The sample comprised PBMCs. The CDR3 is CASSPPARNTGELFF. CDR3 DNA: TGTGCCAGCAGCCCCCCAGCGCGAAACACCGGGGAGCTGTTTTTT.